A selection of T cell receptor beta chains follows, all from one sample in a study of T cells in Graves' hyperthyroidism and ophthalmopathy. Each CDR3 protein is one row after TCRdb ran MiXCR on the multiplex PCR reads. The sample has some 500,000 distinct CDR3 sequences, around an eighth seen once. Source material: blood. The receptors stem from a young woman with Graves' hyperthyroidism. Both conserved end residues are part of each CDR3. The listing skips clone size in some rows; elsewhere it reads once, few, many or a size class.

>many|TRBV12-3/TRBV12-4
CASSLRVGGSSGANVLTF
>-|TRBV29-1
CSVARGEGEKLLF
>few|TRBV24-1
CATSDGTGLGTEAFF
>-|TRBV6-4
CASSDRSVQYF
>many|TRBV12-3/TRBV12-4
CASSSGQGIGYGYTF
>many|TRBV9
CASSDRNGELFF
>many|TRBV24-1
CATSDSDSVNTEAFF
>-|TRBV15
CATSRPDSSNQPQHF
>-|TRBV7-6
CASSPGTVAKNIQYF
>few|TRBV20-1
CSAIGQGILNSPLHF
>-|TRBV5-1
CASSLRGHYGYTF
>-|TRBV5-1
CASEGSEGGELFF
>many|TRBV12-3/TRBV12-4
CASSLWGAAEAFF
>few|TRBV3-1
CASTREGGITQYF
>many|TRBV11-2
CASSRTSNTEAFF
>many|TRBV20-1
CSARDLTSGTYNEQFF
>-|TRBV29-1
CSVEPRLAGVSYEQYF
>many|TRBV19
CASTEQGSGTEAFF
>many|TRBV29-1
CSEDSGGWTQYF
>-|TRBV20-1
CSARRLWGTDSELGYTF
>-|TRBV5-1
CASSLSYPGGAQNEQFF
>many|TRBV19
CASTSGWGNQPQHF
>-|TRBV20-1
CSAREEGGQGTYGQYF
>many|TRBV12-5
CASGPGTGGLTNEKLFF
>many|TRBV30
CAWMVGRALNEQYF
>-|TRBV5-1
CASSLEGQGIGEQFF
>few|TRBV7-2
CASSLGLLNNEQFF
>many|TRBV28
CASSIPGQINYGYTF
>-|TRBV19
CASSPGGNTIYF
>once|TRBV11-2
CASSLAPRGRARGETQYF
>few|TRBV6-1
CASEQGASQPQHF
>few|TRBV20-1
CSASTLGTGNYGYTF
>-|TRBV27
CASSLGQGLFF
>-|TRBV30
CACPLHGGETQYF
>-|TRBV9
CASSVEGVVHEQFF
>many|TRBV11-3
CASSGRRGGSYNEQFF
>many|TRBV11-1
CASSYLAGVGSSYNEQFF
>many|TRBV5-1
CASSPGLAGESEQFF
>many|TRBV6-1
CASSSRSSYNEQFF
>many|TRBV3-1
CASSPTVENYGYTF
>-|TRBV27
CASSLSFVGAYEQYF
>few|TRBV9
CASSGVRQDSPLHF
>many|TRBV3-1
CASSRGNQGSQPQHF
>many|TRBV7-3
CASSLPLAGGGEQFF
>many|TRBV24-1
CATSDLTGIDTQYF
>-|TRBV3-1
CASSQGGQGARGYNEQFF
>-|TRBV12-5
CASGLPSGTHSYNEQFF
>-|TRBV6-2/TRBV6-3
CASSPRRGVNEQFF
>many|TRBV5-1
CASSLQVGTDTQYF
>many|TRBV5-1
CASSLEGQGAHEQYF
>-|TRBV4-2
CASSQAGVVNTEAFF
>-|TRBV5-1
CASSPPSGRAGETQYF
>few|TRBV6-1
CASSKDRGQTQYF
>many|TRBV20-1
CSAARAGVSYNEQFF
>many|TRBV7-8
CASSYPGTGSYNEQFF
>many|TRBV24-1
CATSDSIAGVPHNEQFF
>few|TRBV27
CASRGQAPYEQYF
>many|TRBV30
CAWSLVGLGDQPQHF
>many|TRBV11-2
CASSKTGTGDNEQFF
>-|TRBV20-1
CSARDQRGVEQFF